The sample holds a few counts of the clone carrying this T cell receptor beta chain. Its specificity is not known. The CDR3 sequence is 14 residues long. The germline gives CDR1 ENHRY, CDR2 SYGVKD. The germline V and J ends were trimmed by 4 bases and 1 base, with 9 bases remaining between them. This sample was included in a study of CD8+ T cells in alopecia areata. Broader study findings: Besides other cells, scalp samples also yield sequences of resident alphabeta T cells from normal skin.

cDNA prepared by RNA extraction and subsequent reverse transcription served as the template for sequencing. Measured with immunoSEQ multiplex PCR; TCRdb has only the in-frame clones, and not every one. The data contain about 150,000 clones, approximately 50% of them singletons. The receptor was isolated from a human donor with alopecia areata. This rearrangement joins TRBV10-3 to TRBJ2-3; D gene ambiguous. The specimen was CD4+ T cells sorted from blood. CDR3 loop: CAISVDGGTDTQYF. In DNA, the CDR3 is TGTGCCATCAGTGTGGACGGAGGCACAGATACGCAGTATTTT.